This entry describes one T cell receptor (beta chain). Its binding antigen is unknown. Base qualities are not recorded, but no much larger clone differs from it by a single base. This sample stems from a study of T cells after yellow fever vaccination (dated by TCRdb to between 2018 and 2020). About the investigation overall: The SMART-Seq v4 Ultra Low Input RNA kit was used to prepare libraries from fractions with low cell numbers. Bulk TCR alpha and beta repertoires were sequenced longitudinally to track T-cell clones before and after primary and booster YFV17D yellow fever vaccination. Blood samples were taken at several timepoints before and after primary and secondary immunization, and bulk PBMC replicates and cell subsets were isolated. Two healthy male donors, one aged 18 to 29 and one aged 30 to 39 years, were included in the cohort.

Looking up the germline V gene (reference sequence) yields CDR1 SGHNT and CDR2 YYREEE. V and J are truncated by 6 bases and 10 bases respectively, leaving an intervening sequence of 14 bases. The CDR3 starts with the cysteine, ends with the phenylalanine, and has 12 residues. Left in the record is the CDR3 DNA by itself, 36 bases read in frame from the first base. Sequencing took place on an Illumina NovaSeq 6000. TCR cDNA was made using 5'RACE template switching, a step that added a universal primer site and unique molecular identifiers. Priming for cDNA synthesis came from both the TCR alpha and TCR beta constant segments. Libraries were amplified in two PCR steps, with sample barcodes and sequencing adapters added in the second step. Libraries were sequenced on Illumina HiSeq 2500 (2x100 bp) or NovaSeq (2x150 bp). Per the authors' processing: MIGEC was used to demultiplex reads and collapse the reads into UMI consensus sequences, and MiXCR was used for V(D)J alignment. Vaccine-responding clonotypes were defined with edgeR using replicate PBMC samples, requiring FDR below 0.01 and a log2 fold change above 5 up to day 15. Each bulk clonotype received a CD4 or CD8 identity based on whether the sequenced CD4 or CD8 repertoire contained that clonotype at higher abundance. TCRdb itself trimmed the public reads at Q25 with fastp, ran MiXCR and retained productive beta chains. Here each entry gathers all rows of one CDR3 protein and keeps the most common genes and DNA. TCRdb's processing, not the authors' own work, is the source of the V and J calls. Counted in this sample were 250,000 to 300,000 distinct CDR3 sequences; approximately 5.2% of them appeared once. The top ten clonotypes cover roughly 3% of the sample.

The paper as a whole reports these results and caveats: Compared with the primary T-cell response, the secondary T-cell response was weaker but faster, peaking on day 5 rather than day 15. Computational filtering was needed because FACS-sorted repertoires could contain abundant contaminating clonotypes from the bulk population. A small fraction of clonotypes showed up in both the CD4 and CD8 compartments, probably as a result of convergent recombination. Most clones expanded after primary vaccination (96% of CD4 and roughly 90% of CD8) were re-detected after the booster, suggesting that broad memory maintenance occurred. Because only a couple of donors were included in the study, the extent to which the findings can be generalized is limited.

This specimen's treatment or condition label, per the study, means: live attenuated yellow fever vaccine strain. PBMCs were isolated from peripheral blood using a standard Ficoll-Paque protocol. CD4 and CD8 T-cell fractions were isolated with Dynabeads CD4 and CD8 positive selection kits. TriZol was used to extract RNA from bulk PBMCs, from CD4 and CD8 fractions, and from dextramer-positive and dextramer-negative fractions. This sequence uses TRBV5-4 and TRBJ2-1, with a weak D call of TRBD1 (6 bases match). The source material was CD4+ T cells sorted from PBMCs, sampled on the day of the yellow fever booster vaccination. The source is a young man who received the YFV17D yellow fever vaccine. In nucleotides, the sequence is TGTGCCAGCACCGTTGACAGGAACGAGCAGTTCTTC. Its translation is CASTVDRNEQFF.